This T cell receptor beta chain appears in the sequencing data of a study of technical replicates of blood from four donors (TCRdb year 2017). CDR1 and CDR2 (SNHLY, FYNNEI) derive from the germline V gene. V and J lose 7 bases and 8 bases, and a span of 21 bases separates them. The CDR3 numbers 15 residues from cysteine through phenylalanine. Only the CDR3 DNA stays, 45 bases, in frame from base 1. The receptor library was made with the immunoSEQ multiplex PCR assay. Here the immuneACCESS table is served through TCRdb, limited to in-frame sequences with V and J called. Missing clones are a known gap in these copies; in checked studies unresolved V genes cover under half, and the rest lacks a known reason. In all, the sample holds 70,000 to 95,000 clones, and around 90% of those were seen once. Of the sample, about 0.4% is held by the ten largest clones. Only a few counts were recorded for this clone. The antigen it recognizes is unknown. The sample holds no much larger clone one base away, and base qualities are not on file.

Recombination connected TRBV2 to TRBJ2-1; D gene: possibly TRBD1, on 5 matching bases. The clonotype comes from a human donor in good health. Some clones in this sample may be carry-over from other donors' samples. Sequencing used T cells isolated from PBMCs. CDR3 reads: CASMLRVVSNDEQFF. The base sequence is TGTGCCAGCATGCTCAGGGTTGTCTCAAATGATGAGCAGTTCTTC.